This T cell receptor (beta chain) was sequenced during a study of blood T cell repertoires in COVID-19. The method was immunoSEQ multiplex PCR; TCRdb's version includes in-frame clones alone and lacks a portion of them. In the table there are roughly 160,000 clones, about four fifths of which are singletons. The clonotype was recovered from a woman older than 75 with active or convalescent COVID-19. Sequences were obtained from peripheral blood.

The CDR3 nucleotides read TGTGCCACCCACGAAGCCGCGGGTGGTGGCTACACCTTC. Protein product: CATHEAAGGGYTF. The chain recombines TRBV28 with TRBJ1-2; D gene uncertain. V was shortened by 10 bases and J by 7 bases, with 19 bases between the two germline ends. CDR3 length: 13 amino acids. Per germline, CDR1 MDHEN and CDR2 SYDVKM.